These 10 T cell receptor beta chains came from one sample sequenced in a study of blood T cells in healthy people across ages (dated by TCRdb to between 2015 and 2017). Libraries were made using 5' RACE. Sequencing took place on an Illumina HiSeq 2500. A second about 7 to 11 cycle PCR used a sample-barcoded 5' primer and a J-beta primer mix. Through fastp at Q25 and MiXCR, TCRdb rebuilt clones from the public reads, retaining in-frame beta chains. Rows with a matching CDR3 protein are joined into one entry that keeps the most common DNA and genes. The sample table lists about 1,400,000 distinct CDR3 sequences, 35% to 45% of them with a count of one. The top ten constitute 6.5% to 10% of the sample. Material: blood. These receptors were obtained from a woman aged 18-30 years in good health.

The chain carries TRBV9 and TRBJ1-2; maybe TRBD1 (5 bases). Germline V gene lookup returns CDR1 SGDLS and CDR2 YYNGEE. This CDR3 is 16 amino acids long. Between the trimmed V and J ends, which lost 4 bases and 4 bases, there was a span of 20 bases. The CDR3 coding sequence is TGTGCCAGCAGCCTGCGGGGGGGAGCAGGCGGCTATGGCTACACCTTC. Its translation is CASSLRGGAGGYGYTF.

This clonotype was counted only a few times. The chain has TRBV4-1 and TRBJ2-1, with D maybe TRBD2 (5 bases). Germline V gives CDR1 MGHRA, CDR2 YSYEKL. V was pared by 0 bases and J by 6 bases, with 15 bases between. CDR3 size: 16 residues. The CDR3 DNA reads as TGCGCCAGCAGCCAAGAGAAGAGGCTAGCCTTCAATGAGCAGTTCTTC. Protein sequence: CASSQEKRLAFNEQFF.

The sample holds a few counts of this clonotype. The chain employs TRBV18 and TRBJ1-2; D unresolved. V gave up 3 bases and J gave up 8 bases, with 10 bases separating them. CDR1 KGHSH and CDR2 LQKENI come from the germline V gene. This CDR3 contains 12 residues. The CDR3 DNA is TGTGCCAGCTCACCGTCCCAATACGGCTACACCTTC. This sequence encodes CASSPSQYGYTF.

This rearrangement joins TRBV30 to TRBJ2-7, with 8 bases aligning to TRBD2. Losses at the gene ends were 1 base for V and 0 bases for J; bases not matched to a gene: 8. The CDR3 spans 16 residues. Germline V lookup: CDR1 GTSNPN, CDR2 SVGIG (reference sequence). The CDR3 loop is CAWSAWRSGISYEQYF. The CDR3, as DNA: TGTGCCTGGAGTGCCTGGCGTAGCGGGATCTCCTACGAGCAGTACTTC.

In this sample, this clonotype turned up a few times. The chain uses TRBV6-2 or TRBV6-3 and TRBJ2-1, with 15 bases fitting TRBD2. This CDR3 is built from 16 residues. V lost 7 bases, J lost 11 bases, and 12 bases stayed unmatched. Germline V gene data show CDR1 as MNHEY and CDR2 as SVGEGT. The chain's CDR3 is CASTPGWTSGGAKQFF. In DNA, the CDR3 is TGTGCCAGCACGCCCGGCTGGACTAGCGGGGGGGCAAAGCAGTTCTTC.

This clonotype was seen more than once but under ten times. A junction boundary mismatches the germline segment, possibly from a read error. V gene TRBV15 combines with J gene TRBJ2-7; weak D call: TRBD1 (6 bases). The DNA end is more similar to TRBJ1-2, so the J call may be wrong. The CDR3 totals 13 residues. Germline-derived CDR1 and CDR2 are LNHNV and YYDKDF (reference sequence). The CDR3 is CATSREGAYDYTF. The CDR3 region has the DNA TGTGCCACCAGCAGAGAGGGGGCCTATGACTACACCTTC.

The CDR3 DNA is TGTGCCAGCAGTCTGGACATAGACTTCACAGATACGCAGTATTTT. Its protein is CASSLDIDFTDTQYF. J is TRBJ2-3 and V is TRBV12-3 or TRBV12-4, with a tentative D call TRBD1 (5 bases). V was trimmed by 5 bases and J by 2 bases, leaving 14 bases between them. This CDR3 has 15 residues.

The chain carries TRBV5-6 and TRBJ1-1, with D possibly matching TRBD1 (5 bases). CDR1 SGHDT and CDR2 YYEEEE come from the germline V gene. The CDR3 has 13 amino acids. V was shortened by 4 bases and J by 9 bases, with 16 bases between the two germline ends. The CDR3 sequence: CASSPQDHGKAFF. The CDR3 bases are TGTGCCAGCAGCCCACAGGACCACGGGAAAGCTTTCTTT.

V is TRBV6-1 and J is TRBJ1-6, with D possibly being TRBD1 (5 bases). The ends were cut back, 8 bases at V and 13 bases at J, with 12 bases in the middle. CDR3 length: 11 residues. Germline CDR1 and CDR2: MNHNS and SASEGT. The CDR3 nucleotides read TGTGCCAGCGCAGGGCCGAACCCCCTCCACTTT. Amino acid sequence: CASAGPNPLHF.

This clonotype showed up just a few times. Since a much larger clone is just one base distant, this may be a read error. This chain connects TRBV2 to TRBJ2-4, with D hard to call. V lost 6 bases and J lost 0, with 3 bases in between. The germline V gene encodes CDR1 SNHLY and CDR2 FYNNEI. This CDR3 has 12 residues. CDR3 region: CASRLAKNIQYF. CDR3 coding DNA: TGTGCCAGCAGACTAGCCAAAAACATTCAGTACTTC.